Listed below are T cell receptor beta chains from one sample, sequenced in a study of blood T cells in healthy people across ages. Via MiXCR, TCRdb re-called the 5' RACE reads, giving one row per CDR3 protein. The sample includes some 1.1 million distinct CDR3 sequences, roughly two fifths of them seen just once. The material sequenced was blood. These receptors came from a man between 18 and 29 years old in good health. Each CDR3 is given with its conserved first and last residue. A D gene is named only where the DNA matches it firmly. Part of the rows lack a size; the others show once, few, many or a class for expanded clones.

cdr3_nt cdr3_aa clone_size j_call v_call d_call
TGCAGTGCTCTCACTACAGGCGATTTGAGCTACACCTTC CSALTTGDLSYTF . TRBJ1-2 TRBV20-1 .
TGTGCCACCAGCAGAAGCACAGATACGCAGTATTTT CATSRSTDTQYF few TRBJ2-3 TRBV15 .
TGTGCCAGTAGTACGCCGGGCGGTTACACAGATACGCAGTATTTT CASSTPGGYTDTQYF . TRBJ2-3 TRBV19 .
TGTGCCAGCAGTTACTCGGACAACACTGAAGCTTTCTTT CASSYSDNTEAFF few TRBJ1-1 TRBV6-2/TRBV6-3 .
TGTGCCAGCAGCCAAACGGGGGAGCAGTACTTC CASSQTGEQYF many TRBJ2-7 TRBV3-1 .
TGTGCCAGCAATTGGGACAGGGGTGGTGGCTACACCTTC CASNWDRGGGYTF few TRBJ1-2 TRBV28 TRBD1
TGCAGTGCCCGCCCCCCGACAGGGGCAGGGGAAAAACTGTTTTTT CSARPPTGAGEKLFF . TRBJ1-4 TRBV20-1 TRBD1
TGTGCCAGCAGTTACCGTGCTAGCGGGGGATACGAGCAGTACTTC CASSYRASGGYEQYF . TRBJ2-7 TRBV6-2/TRBV6-3 TRBD2
TGCAGTGCTAGAGATTATTCCAGGGCGAATACTGAAGCTTTCTTT CSARDYSRANTEAFF few TRBJ1-1 TRBV20-1 .
TGCAGTGCTCACTCGGGACAGCCAAATCAGCCCCAGCATTTT CSAHSGQPNQPQHF . TRBJ1-5 TRBV20-1 TRBD1
TGTGCCGCCAGTGAACACAGGGCTTCCGAGCAGTACTTC CAASEHRASEQYF . TRBJ2-7 TRBV24-1 .
TGTGCCAGCAGCCTCCGACGGACTCTGACAGGGTACCAAGAGACCCAGTACTTC CASSLRRTLTGYQETQYF . TRBJ2-5 TRBV2 TRBD1
TGTGCCAGCAGTCGGGACGAGCAGTACTTC CASSRDEQYF . TRBJ2-7 TRBV7-9 .
TGTGCCAGCAGTTTATTTGACAGGGGAGGCAATGAGCAGTACTTC CASSLFDRGGNEQYF . TRBJ2-4 TRBV6-5 TRBD1
TGTGCCTGGAGTTCAGGGCAGGATAATTCACCCCTCCACTTT CAWSSGQDNSPLHF few TRBJ1-6 TRBV30 .
TGCAGTGCTCGTAACCTGGACACTGAAGCTTTCTTT CSARNLDTEAFF . TRBJ1-1 TRBV20-1 .
TGTGCCACCAGCAGAGATAGAATCGACACTGAAGCTTTCTTT CATSRDRIDTEAFF . TRBJ1-1 TRBV15 .
TGTGCCAGCAGTATCACAGGGGGCGAAGGCACTGAAGCTTTCTTT CASSITGGEGTEAFF few TRBJ1-1 TRBV7-2 TRBD1